A selection of T cell receptor beta chains follows, all from one sample in a study of shared clonotypes between healthy human individuals. Profiled with immunoSEQ multiplex PCR; TCRdb holds only in-frame clones, not every one. The table shows approximately 2.4 million clones, with around 95% occurring only once. The sequenced sample consisted of naive CD4+ T cells sorted from blood. These receptors were taken from a man aged 18 to 29 in good health. The CDR3 runs from the conserved cysteine through the conserved F or W. The D gene is left open where the match is weak. Size tells how often a clone was seen (once, few, many) or the class of an expanded clone, and some rows leave it out.

size	D	V	J	DNA	CDR3
NA	NA	TRBV6-5	TRBJ2-5	TGTGCCAGCAGTTACTGGGAGACCCAGTACTTC	CASSYWETQYF
NA	NA	TRBV6-5	TRBJ1-6	TGTGCCAGCGGGGGCACCTATAATTCACCCCTCCACTTT	CASGGTYNSPLHF
NA	TRBD1	TRBV30	TRBJ2-7	TGTGCCTGGGACGGGACAGGTTACGAGCAGTACTTC	CAWDGTGYEQYF
NA	NA	TRBV5-1	TRBJ1-6	TGCGCCAGCAGCTTGGTAGGGTCCAATTCACCCCTCCACTTT	CASSLVGSNSPLHF
NA	NA	TRBV5-8	TRBJ1-1	TGTGCCAGCAGCTTCACCGTAAAAGGGGCCAACACTGAAGCTTTCTTT	CASSFTVKGANTEAFF
NA	NA	TRBV30	TRBJ2-7	TGTGCCTGGAGTGTACTTCTCAGCGAGACTTCCTACGAGCAGTACTTC	CAWSVLLSETSYEQYF
once	TRBD1	TRBV5-1	TRBJ2-7	TGCGCCAGCAGCTTGGACGACAGGGGCTGGTACGAGCAGTACTTC	CASSLDDRGWYEQYF
NA	TRBD2	TRBV19	TRBJ2-7	TGTGCCAGTAGTGAGGGACTAGCGGAGTCCTACGAGCAGTACTTC	CASSEGLAESYEQYF
NA	TRBD1	TRBV6-5	TRBJ1-1	TGTGCCAGCAGACAGGGGGTTGCCACTGAAGCTTTCTTT	CASRQGVATEAFF
NA	TRBD1	TRBV2	TRBJ1-5	TGTGCCAGCAGTGATCAGGGACAGATTAACAATCAGCCCCAGCATTTT	CASSDQGQINNQPQHF
NA	TRBD1	TRBV7-9	TRBJ1-2	TGTGCCAGCAGCTCTCAGGGGGCGGAGGGCTACACCTTC	CASSSQGAEGYTF
NA	NA	TRBV27	TRBJ2-7	TGTGCCAGCAGTTTATTTCCAAATTCCCGATCCTACGAGCAGTACTTC	CASSLFPNSRSYEQYF